The source of this TCR beta chain is a study of blood T cell repertoires in COVID-19. The CDR3 sequence is 15 residues long. With 5 bases clipped from V and 7 bases from J, the junction kept 13 bases outside the gene matches. The germline CDR1 and CDR2 sequences are SGHTA and FQGNSA. Sequencing used immunoSEQ multiplex PCR; TCRdb keeps in-frame clones, though not all of them. Among approximately 130,000 clones listed, about 83% were seen once. This chain links TRBV7-2 with TRBJ2-5, with TRBD2 matching over 7 bases. The clonotype was recovered from a human donor in a cohort sampled during active COVID-19. Sequencing input: peripheral blood. Here the CDR3 reads CASSARSTTGGTQYF. DNA for the CDR3: TGTGCCAGCAGCGCCCGATCGACGACGGGGGGGACCCAGTACTTC.